A selection of T cell receptor beta chains follows, all from one sample in a study of blood T cell repertoires in COVID-19. Sequencing used immunoSEQ multiplex PCR; TCRdb keeps in-frame clones, though not all of them. The sample contains about 340,000 clones, approximately 92% of which appear only once. The specimen was PBMCs or T cells enriched from blood (not recorded which). These receptors were obtained from a woman between 25 and 40 years old who had recovered from COVID-19. Both conserved end residues are part of each CDR3. Fields, in order: V gene, clone size, J gene, D gene, CDR3 protein, CDR3 DNA. D genes are given only for firm matches. A row's size may be missing; if present it is once, few, many or a size class.

V gene: TRBV3-1/TRBV3-2
clone size: NA
J gene: TRBJ2-1
D gene: TRBD2
CDR3 protein: CASSQDPGTSRINEQFF
CDR3 DNA: TGTGCCAGCAGCCAAGACCCCGGGACTAGCCGGATTAATGAGCAGTTCTTC

V gene: TRBV2
clone size: NA
J gene: TRBJ2-2
D gene: NA
CDR3 protein: CASSVIGDTGELFF
CDR3 DNA: TGTGCCAGCAGTGTGATAGGGGACACCGGGGAGCTGTTTTTT

V gene: TRBV14
clone size: NA
J gene: TRBJ2-1
D gene: TRBD2
CDR3 protein: CASSQVTLAGVSDEQFF
CDR3 DNA: TGTGCCAGCAGCCAGGTAACCTTAGCGGGAGTTTCAGATGAGCAGTTCTTC

V gene: TRBV14
clone size: NA
J gene: TRBJ2-3
D gene: NA
CDR3 protein: CASSQVGGADTQYF
CDR3 DNA: TGTGCCAGCAGCCAAGTTGGCGGGGCAGATACGCAGTATTTT

V gene: TRBV6-2/TRBV6-3
clone size: NA
J gene: TRBJ2-5
D gene: NA
CDR3 protein: CASSGLQETQYF
CDR3 DNA: TGTGCCAGCAGCGGCCTCCAAGAGACCCAGTACTTC

V gene: TRBV19
clone size: NA
J gene: TRBJ2-7
D gene: NA
CDR3 protein: CASSIGDSYEQYF
CDR3 DNA: TGTGCCAGTAGTATCGGGGACTCCTACGAGCAGTACTTC

V gene: TRBV7-9
clone size: once
J gene: TRBJ2-1
D gene: TRBD2
CDR3 protein: CASSLSSGAQDEQFF
CDR3 DNA: TGTGCCAGCAGCTTATCTAGCGGAGCTCAAGATGAGCAGTTCTTC

V gene: TRBV5-1
clone size: once
J gene: TRBJ1-3
D gene: TRBD1
CDR3 protein: CASSLGTGATNTIYF
CDR3 DNA: TGCGCCAGCAGCTTGGGGACAGGGGCAACGAACACCATATATTTT

V gene: TRBV9
clone size: NA
J gene: TRBJ1-1
D gene: NA
CDR3 protein: CASSAGHLNTEAFF
CDR3 DNA: TGTGCCAGCAGCGCGGGACATCTCAACACTGAAGCTTTCTTT

V gene: TRBV5-1
clone size: NA
J gene: TRBJ2-1
D gene: NA
CDR3 protein: CASQKRSSYNEQFF
CDR3 DNA: TGCGCCAGCCAGAAGAGGAGCTCCTACAATGAGCAGTTCTTC

V gene: TRBV18
clone size: NA
J gene: TRBJ2-5
D gene: NA
CDR3 protein: CASSPEKETQYF
CDR3 DNA: TGTGCCAGCTCACCAGAGAAAGAGACCCAGTACTTC

V gene: TRBV29-1
clone size: NA
J gene: TRBJ1-2
D gene: NA
CDR3 protein: CSVELISGRDYGYTF
CDR3 DNA: TGCAGCGTTGAATTAATAAGTGGCAGGGACTATGGCTACACCTTC

V gene: TRBV4-3
clone size: NA
J gene: TRBJ2-2
D gene: TRBD1
CDR3 protein: CASRGQATGELFF
CDR3 DNA: TGCGCCAGCAGGGGACAGGCCACCGGGGAGCTGTTTTTT

V gene: TRBV27
clone size: NA
J gene: TRBJ1-5
D gene: NA
CDR3 protein: CASSFPNQPQHF
CDR3 DNA: TGTGCCAGCAGTTTCCCTAATCAGCCCCAGCATTTT

V gene: TRBV19
clone size: NA
J gene: TRBJ1-5
D gene: NA
CDR3 protein: CASRDQGNYQPQHF
CDR3 DNA: TGTGCCAGTAGGGACCAGGGAAATTATCAGCCCCAGCATTTT

V gene: TRBV28
clone size: NA
J gene: TRBJ2-1
D gene: NA
CDR3 protein: CASSLYGGYNEQFF
CDR3 DNA: TGTGCCAGCAGTTTATACGGGGGATACAATGAGCAGTTCTTC

V gene: TRBV10-3
clone size: many
J gene: TRBJ2-1
D gene: TRBD1
CDR3 protein: CASTGSIYNEQFF
CDR3 DNA: TGTGCTTCGACAGGGTCGATCTACAATGAGCAGTTCTTC

V gene: TRBV25-1
clone size: NA
J gene: TRBJ2-1
D gene: TRBD1
CDR3 protein: CASRDLAGDRYNEQFF
CDR3 DNA: TGTGCCAGCAGGGATCTAGCCGGGGACAGATACAATGAGCAGTTCTTC

V gene: TRBV28
clone size: NA
J gene: TRBJ2-3
D gene: NA
CDR3 protein: CASSLTTTTSTDTQYF
CDR3 DNA: TGTGCCAGCAGTTTGACGACGACGACTAGCACAGATACGCAGTATTTT

V gene: TRBV18
clone size: NA
J gene: TRBJ2-3
D gene: TRBD2
CDR3 protein: CASSVAGLGTDTQYF
CDR3 DNA: TGTGCCAGCTCGGTAGCGGGGCTGGGGACAGATACGCAGTATTTT

V gene: TRBV28
clone size: NA
J gene: TRBJ1-1
D gene: TRBD1
CDR3 protein: CAGTYRGAGNTEAFF
CDR3 DNA: TGTGCCGGGACTTACAGGGGCGCGGGGAACACTGAAGCTTTCTTT

V gene: TRBV6-5
clone size: NA
J gene: TRBJ1-1
D gene: NA
CDR3 protein: CASRTVYEAFF
CDR3 DNA: TGTGCCAGCAGGACAGTCTATGAAGCTTTCTTT

V gene: TRBV6-2/TRBV6-3
clone size: NA
J gene: TRBJ1-6
D gene: NA
CDR3 protein: CASSPFRVWKYNSPLHF
CDR3 DNA: TGTGCCAGCAGCCCTTTCAGGGTATGGAAATATAATTCACCCCTCCACTTT